This TCR beta chain emerged from a study of blood T cell repertoires in COVID-19. About the research overall: Acute-phase and convalescent COVID-19 samples originated in the United States, Italy and Spain. PBMCs, B-cell-depleted T cells, or T cells provided the cDNA or gDNA that made up the material.

Study processing details: Scientists estimated how many nucleated cells there were by amplifying reference gene primers. Sequenced by immunoSEQ multiplex PCR; TCRdb stores in-frame clones only, minus some. D and trimming were read from the DNA, whereas the V and J calls and clone size are those reported in that table. The sample carries about 280,000 clones, over 75% recorded once. Germline loops: CDR1 SEHNR, CDR2 FQNEAQ (reference sequence). The ends were cut back, 1 base at V and 3 bases at J, with 17 bases in the middle. The CDR3 has 17 amino acids. The sequenced sample consisted of peripheral blood. The genes are TRBV7-9 and TRBJ2-3, with a weak D call TRBD1 (6 bases). This receptor was identified in a woman in her 70s with acute or convalescent COVID-19. The CDR3 reads CASSLGLGAGVTDTQYF. The CDR3 nucleotides read TGTGCCAGCAGCTTAGGGCTTGGGGCAGGGGTAACAGATACGCAGTATTTT.